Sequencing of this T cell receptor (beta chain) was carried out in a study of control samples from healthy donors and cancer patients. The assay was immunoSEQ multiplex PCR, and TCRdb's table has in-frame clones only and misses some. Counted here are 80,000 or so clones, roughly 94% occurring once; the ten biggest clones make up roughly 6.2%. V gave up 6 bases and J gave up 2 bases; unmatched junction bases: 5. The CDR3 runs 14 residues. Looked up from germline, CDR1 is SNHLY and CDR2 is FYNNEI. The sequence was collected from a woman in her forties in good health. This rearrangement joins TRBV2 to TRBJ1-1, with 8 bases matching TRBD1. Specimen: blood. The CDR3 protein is CASRDRGGNTEAFF. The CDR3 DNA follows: TGTGCCAGCAGAGACAGGGGCGGAAACACTGAAGCTTTCTTT.